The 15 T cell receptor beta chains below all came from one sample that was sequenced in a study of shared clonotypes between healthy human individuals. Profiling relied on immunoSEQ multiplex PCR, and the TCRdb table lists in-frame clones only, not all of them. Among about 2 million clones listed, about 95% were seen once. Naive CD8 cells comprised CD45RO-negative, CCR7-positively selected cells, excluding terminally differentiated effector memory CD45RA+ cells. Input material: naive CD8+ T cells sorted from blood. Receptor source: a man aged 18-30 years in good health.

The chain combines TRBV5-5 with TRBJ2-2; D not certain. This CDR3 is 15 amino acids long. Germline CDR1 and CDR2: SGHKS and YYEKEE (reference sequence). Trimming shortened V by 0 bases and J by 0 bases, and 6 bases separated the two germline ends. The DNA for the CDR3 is TGTGCCAGCAGCTTGGGCCAGCCGAACACCGGGGAGCTGTTTTTT. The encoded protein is CASSLGQPNTGELFF. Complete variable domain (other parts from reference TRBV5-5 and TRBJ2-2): DAGVTQSPTHLIKTRGQQVTLRCSPISGHKSVSWYQQVLGQGPQFIFQYYEKEERGRGNFPDRFSARQFPNYSSELNVNALLLGDSALYLCASSLGQPNTGELFFGEGSRLTVL.

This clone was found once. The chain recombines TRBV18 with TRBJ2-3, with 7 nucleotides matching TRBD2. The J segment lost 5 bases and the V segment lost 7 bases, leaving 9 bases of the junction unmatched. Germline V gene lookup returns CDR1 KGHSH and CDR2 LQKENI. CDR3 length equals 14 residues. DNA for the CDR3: TGTGCCAGCTGGCGCGGGGGAGTGGAAGATACGCAGTATTTT. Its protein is CASWRGGVEDTQYF.

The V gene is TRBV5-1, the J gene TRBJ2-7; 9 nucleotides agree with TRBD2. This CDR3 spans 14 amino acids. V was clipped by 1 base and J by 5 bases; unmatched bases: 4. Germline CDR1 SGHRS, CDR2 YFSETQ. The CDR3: CASSLWTSEDEQYF. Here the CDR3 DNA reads TGCGCCAGCAGCTTGTGGACTAGCGAGGACGAGCAGTACTTC.

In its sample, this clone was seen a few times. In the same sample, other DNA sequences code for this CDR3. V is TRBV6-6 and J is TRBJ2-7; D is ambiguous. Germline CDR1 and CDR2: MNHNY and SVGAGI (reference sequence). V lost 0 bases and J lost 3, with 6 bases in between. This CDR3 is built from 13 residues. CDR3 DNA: TGTGCCAGCAGTTACTCCGTCAGCTACGAGCAGTACTTC. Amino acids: CASSYSVSYEQYF.

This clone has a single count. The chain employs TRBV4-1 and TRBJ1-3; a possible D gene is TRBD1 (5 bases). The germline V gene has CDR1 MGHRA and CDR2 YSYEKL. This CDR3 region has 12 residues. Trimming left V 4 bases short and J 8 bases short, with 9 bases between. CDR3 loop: CASSLGEDTIYF. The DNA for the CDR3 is TGCGCCAGCAGCCTGGGGGAAGACACCATATATTTT.

CDR3 sequence: CASGLARDRGISNTGELFF. CDR3 in DNA: TGTGCTAGTGGTTTGGCCCGGGACAGGGGGATCTCGAACACCGGGGAGCTGTTTTTT. The chain joins TRBV12-5 to TRBJ2-2; 11 positions agree with TRBD1. The CDR3 has 19 amino acids. Germline values: CDR1 LGHNT, CDR2 FRNRAP. V shed 1 base and J 0 bases; nucleotides not matched to a gene: 7.

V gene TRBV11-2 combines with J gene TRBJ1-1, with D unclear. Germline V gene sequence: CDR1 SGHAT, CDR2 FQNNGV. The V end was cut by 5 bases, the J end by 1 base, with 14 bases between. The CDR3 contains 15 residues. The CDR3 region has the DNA TGTGCCAGCAGCCTAAACCCCCCAACGAACACTGAAGCTTTCTTT. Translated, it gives CASSLNPPTNTEAFF.

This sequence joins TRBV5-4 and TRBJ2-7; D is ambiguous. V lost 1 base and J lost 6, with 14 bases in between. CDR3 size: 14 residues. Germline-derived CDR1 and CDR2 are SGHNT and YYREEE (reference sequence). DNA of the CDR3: TGTGCCAGCAGCTTGACTGAAGAGCCTCGCGAGCAGTACTTC. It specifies CASSLTEEPREQYF.

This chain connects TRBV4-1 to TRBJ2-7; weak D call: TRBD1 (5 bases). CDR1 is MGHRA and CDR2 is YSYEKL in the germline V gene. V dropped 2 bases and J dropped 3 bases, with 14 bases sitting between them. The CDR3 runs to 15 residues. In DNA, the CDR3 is TGCGCCAGCAGCCAACCTGGGGCAGGGAACTACGAGCAGTACTTC. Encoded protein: CASSQPGAGNYEQYF.

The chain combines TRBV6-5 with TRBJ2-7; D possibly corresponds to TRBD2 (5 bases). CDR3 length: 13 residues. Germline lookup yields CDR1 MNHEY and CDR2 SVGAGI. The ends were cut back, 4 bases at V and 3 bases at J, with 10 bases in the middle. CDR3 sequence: CASSSGLDYEQYF. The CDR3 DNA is TGTGCCAGCAGTTCAGGACTGGACTACGAGCAGTACTTC.

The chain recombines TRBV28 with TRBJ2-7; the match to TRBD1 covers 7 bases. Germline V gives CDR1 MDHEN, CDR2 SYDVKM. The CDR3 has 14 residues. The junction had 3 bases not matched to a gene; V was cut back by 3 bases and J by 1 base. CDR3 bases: TGTGCCAGCAGTTTGTACAGGGGATCCTACGAGCAGTACTTC. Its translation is CASSLYRGSYEQYF.

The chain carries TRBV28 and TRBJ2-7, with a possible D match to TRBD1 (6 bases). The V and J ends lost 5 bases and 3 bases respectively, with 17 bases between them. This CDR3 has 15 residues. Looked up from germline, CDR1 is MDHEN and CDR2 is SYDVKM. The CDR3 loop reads CASSIRQDTLYEQYF. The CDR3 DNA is TGTGCCAGCAGTATCAGACAGGATACTCTCTACGAGCAGTACTTC.

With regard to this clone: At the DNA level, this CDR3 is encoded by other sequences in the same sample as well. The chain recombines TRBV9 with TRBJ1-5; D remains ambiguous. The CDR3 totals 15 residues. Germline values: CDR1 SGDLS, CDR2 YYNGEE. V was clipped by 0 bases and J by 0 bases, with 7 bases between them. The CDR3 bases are TGTGCCAGCAGCGTAGCAGGCACTAGCAATCAGCCCCAGCATTTT. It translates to CASSVAGTSNQPQHF.

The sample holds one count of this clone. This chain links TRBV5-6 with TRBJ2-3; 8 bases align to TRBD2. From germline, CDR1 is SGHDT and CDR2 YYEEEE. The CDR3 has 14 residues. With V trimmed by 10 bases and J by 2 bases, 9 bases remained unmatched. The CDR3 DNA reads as TGTGCCTCCGGGGGGGGCTTTTCCACAGATACGCAGTATTTT. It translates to CASGGGFSTDTQYF.

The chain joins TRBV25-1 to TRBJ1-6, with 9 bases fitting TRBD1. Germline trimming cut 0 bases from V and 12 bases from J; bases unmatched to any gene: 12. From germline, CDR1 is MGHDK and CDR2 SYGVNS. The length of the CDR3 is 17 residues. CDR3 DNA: TGTGCCAGCAGTGAATATACAGGGGGCGACGGGTTGGGACCCCTCCACTTT. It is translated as CASSEYTGGDGLGPLHF.